The next 5 T cell receptor beta chains were all read from a single sample in a study of cytomegalovirus exposure and HLA in healthy donors. The PCR contained 60 Vbeta and 13 Jbeta primers. TCRdb's copy holds only in-frame clones and misses some; the assay was immunoSEQ multiplex PCR. The table has over 200,000 clones, approximately 81% seen once. The sequencing input was PBMCs. The source is a human donor in good health.

This chain joins TRBV29-1 and TRBJ2-5; a weak D match, TRBD2 (5 bases). CDR1 is SQVTM and CDR2 is ANQGSEA in the germline V gene. The ends were cut back, 6 bases at V and 5 bases at J, with 22 bases in the middle. This CDR3 is built from 15 residues. The CDR3 sequence: CSVLWRVRLSETQYF. Written as DNA, the CDR3 is TGCAGCGTCCTCTGGCGGGTCCGGTTGAGCGAGACCCAGTACTTC.

In this sample, this clone turned up once. The genes are TRBV6-5 and TRBJ2-7; TRBD1 aligns across 8 bases. The ends lost 2 bases at V and 4 bases at J; junction bases unmatched: 7. Germline V CDR1 and CDR2: MNHEY, SVGAGI. The CDR3 totals 15 residues. The CDR3, as DNA: TGTGCCAGCAGTTACGAGGGGACAGGAAGATACGAGCAGTACTTC. Protein: CASSYEGTGRYEQYF.

There are a few counts of this clone. The gene calls are TRBV7-8 and TRBJ2-5; 8 positions match TRBD2. This CDR3 is built from 17 residues. V lost 5 bases, J lost 4 bases, and 15 bases stayed unmatched. In germline, CDR1 is SGHVS, CDR2 FQNEAQ. This CDR3 reads CASSTRGGSGKGETQYF. The CDR3 nucleotides read TGTGCCAGCAGCACCCGAGGTGGTAGCGGGAAGGGAGAGACCCAGTACTTC.

CDR3 in DNA: TGCGCCAGCAGCCACCCGTTGGGGGTAGCGGGAAGTCTCTCCTACAATGAGCAGTTCTTC. This gives the protein CASSHPLGVAGSLSYNEQFF. The V and J genes are TRBV4-3 and TRBJ2-1, with 8 bases that match TRBD2. This CDR3 comprises 20 residues. Germline V CDR1 and CDR2: LGHNA, YSLEER. The V segment lost 3 bases and the J segment 0 bases; nucleotides outside the gene matches: 16.

CDR3 amino acids: CASSLGKLGNTGELFF. DNA of the CDR3: TGTGCCAGCAGTTTAGGCAAGCTGGGCAACACCGGGGAGCTGTTTTTT. The V call is TRBV28, the J call TRBJ2-2; D unclear. Trimming pared 2 bases from V and 2 bases from J, leaving 12 bases between. From germline, CDR1 is MDHEN and CDR2 SYDVKM. The CDR3 spans 16 residues. Filled out from reference TRBV28 and TRBJ2-2, the complete variable domain reads DVKVTQSSRYLVKRTGEKVFLECVQDMDHENMFWYRQDPGLGLRLIYFSYDVKMKEKGDIPEGYSVSREKKERFSLILESASTNQTSMYLCASSLGKLGNTGELFFGEGSRLTVL.